A single sample is the source of the 27 T cell receptor beta chains below, sequenced in a study of T cell clonality in common variable immunodeficiency. Study results and limitations: Fewer deletions and N-nucleotide insertions were reportedly seen in common variable immunodeficiency TCR beta sequences.

Which antigens these TCRs recognize remains unknown. Assay used: immunoSEQ multiplex PCR; TCRdb lists only in-frame clones, some missing. The sample includes over 30,000 clones, none of them occurring once. Material for sequencing was peripheral blood mononuclear cells. Source of these receptors: a human donor with common variable immunodeficiency.

In its sample, this clone was seen many times. Read coverage stops 3 residues before the CDR3 terminus; the germline J gene supplies the remainder. The V gene is TRBV7-3, the J gene TRBJ2-2, with 8 bases matching TRBD2. V dropped 5 bases and J dropped 0; count of bases not matched to a gene: 5. The germline V gene has CDR1 SGHTA and CDR2 FQGTGA. The length of the CDR3 is 16 residues. The CDR3 sequence is CASSQDSGANTGELFF. CDR3 DNA (partial): TGTGCCAGCAGCCAAGATAGCGGGGCGAACACCGGGGAG. The full variable domain, completed using reference TRBV7-3 and TRBJ2-2, is GAGVSQTPSNKVTEKGKYVELRCDPISGHTALYWYRQSLGQGPEFLIYFQGTGAADDSGLPNDRFFAVRPEGSVSTLKIQRTERGDSAVYLCASSQDSGANTGELFFGEGSRLTVL.

This clone appeared many times. The read falls 3 residues short of the CDR3 end, and the missing part is taken from the germline J gene. This sequence joins TRBV18 and TRBJ2-2, with D perhaps TRBD1 (6 bases). Trimming cost V 0 bases and J 5 bases, with 7 bases left between them. Germline CDR1 KGHSH, CDR2 LQKENI. The CDR3 loop spans 14 amino acids. The part of the CDR3 DNA that was read is TGTGCCAGCTCACCACCTACAGGGACCGGGGAG. Its protein is CASSPPTGTGE. In full, the CDR3 is CASSPPTGTGELFF.

There are a few counts of this clone. Coverage ceases 3 residues before the CDR3 finishes, and the germline J gene fills in the end. The chain carries TRBV19 and TRBJ1-6; 8 bases map to TRBD1. The CDR3 covers 16 residues. From germline, CDR1 is LNHDA and CDR2 SQIVND (reference sequence). With 1 base clipped from V and 8 bases from J, the junction kept 7 bases outside the gene matches. The DNA read from the CDR3 is TGTGCCAGTAGTATAGGAGACAGGGGAACCTATTCACCC. Translation: CASSIGDRGTYSP. The whole CDR3 sequence is CASSIGDRGTYSPLHF.

Turning to this clone: The observed sequence ends 3 residues before the CDR3 terminus, with the missing tail filled in from the germline J gene. The chain employs TRBV5-6 and TRBJ1-2; weak D call: TRBD1 (6 bases). V lost 2 bases to trimming and J lost 4 bases, with 12 bases between them. The germline gives CDR1 SGHDT, CDR2 YYEEEE. CDR3 length: 14 amino acids. CDR3 amino acids: CASSLQGVPYGYTF. The DNA read from the CDR3 is TGTGCCAGCAGCTTACAGGGAGTCCCCTATGGC.

This clone has a handful of counts. The CDR3 extends 3 residues past the end of the read, so its final part is completed from the germline J gene. The chain employs TRBV7-7 and TRBJ2-5; TRBD1 matches at 8 bases. Germline V lookup: CDR1 SSHAT, CDR2 FNYEAQ (reference sequence). The ends lost 4 bases at V and 4 bases at J; junction bases unmatched: 14. The CDR3 totals 17 residues. The CDR3 DNA, read in part, is TGTGCCAGCAGCTCTTTAATGACAGGGGACATCTCAGAGACC. Translation: CASSSLMTGDISET. The whole CDR3 is CASSSLMTGDISETQYF.

The sample holds many counts of this clone. The read halts 3 residues ahead of the CDR3 end, with the missing end drawn from the germline J gene. This chain joins TRBV10-3 and TRBJ1-2, with D uncertain. The germline V and J ends were trimmed by 2 bases and 2 bases, with 9 bases remaining between them. The CDR3 loop spans 14 amino acids. The germline V gene has CDR1 ENHRY and CDR2 SYGVKD. Partial CDR3 DNA: TGTGCCATCAGTGAGCCGAGCGCCAACTATGGC. Translation: CAISEPSANYG. The whole CDR3 reads CAISEPSANYGYTF.

In its sample, this clone was seen a few times. With the read ending 3 residues before the CDR3 end, the germline J gene is used to fill in that end. The V call is TRBV7-9, the J call TRBJ2-1; TRBD1 aligns across 10 bases. The junction had 9 bases not matched to a gene; V was cut back by 4 bases and J by 9 bases. This CDR3 spans 15 amino acids. CDR1 and CDR2 (germline): SEHNR, FQNEAQ (reference sequence). CDR3 sequence: CASSYFGDRGVEQFF. The covered CDR3 bases are TGTGCCAGCAGCTACTTCGGGGACAGGGGCGTTGAG.

This clone was seen a few times. The read halts 3 residues ahead of the CDR3 end, with the missing end drawn from the germline J gene. The chain links TRBV2 to TRBJ2-3, with D perhaps matching TRBD2 (6 bases). Germline CDR1 reads SNHLY; CDR2 reads FYNNEI. Deletions cut 6 bases from V and 0 bases from J, with 13 bases between. The CDR3 extends over 15 amino acids. The CDR3 here is CASSFSGFSTDTQYF. The CDR3 bases that were read are TGTGCCAGCAGCTTCAGCGGGTTTAGCACAGATACG.

At least ten counts were recorded for this clone. From the germline J gene comes the end of the CDR3, since the read stops 3 residues before it. The chain uses TRBV29-1 and TRBJ1-5; D may be TRBD1 (5 bases). CDR3 size: 14 residues. Germline assignment: CDR1 SQVTM and CDR2 ANQGSEA. V lost 6 bases, J lost 7 bases, and 19 bases lay in between. CDR3: CSVSWAGVGQPQHF. The DNA read from the CDR3 is TGCAGCGTGTCTTGGGCGGGGGTGGGACAGCCC.

Concerning this clone itself: The read ends 3 residues shy of where the CDR3 ends; the end is completed using the germline J gene. The chain carries TRBV7-8 and TRBJ2-3; tentative D call: TRBD1 (6 bases). V dropped 5 bases and J dropped 6 bases, with 12 bases sitting between them. The CDR3 runs to 13 residues. Germline-derived CDR1 and CDR2 are SGHVS and FQNEAQ. CDR3 DNA, as far as it was read: TGTGCCAGCAGCCCCGACAGGTCCGATACG. Protein: CASSPDRSDT. The complete CDR3 reads CASSPDRSDTQYF.

With respect to this clone: From the germline J gene comes the end of the CDR3, since the read stops 3 residues before it. This sequence joins TRBV19 and TRBJ2-7, with a possible D match to TRBD1 (6 bases). The CDR3 has 15 residues. Germline V lookup: CDR1 LNHDA, CDR2 SQIVND (reference sequence). V was cut by 3 bases and J by 0 bases, with 12 bases left in between. The CDR3 here is CASSIGAGVSYEQYF. The CDR3 bases that were read are TGTGCCAGTAGTATCGGGGCAGGGGTCTCCTACGAG.

This clone was observed many times. The read ends 3 residues early relative to the CDR3; the germline J gene fills the gap. The chain combines TRBV11-1 with TRBJ2-1, with D possibly matching TRBD1 (5 bases). The V end was cut by 1 base, the J end by 8 bases, with 12 bases between. The germline V gene has CDR1 SGHAT and CDR2 FQDESV (reference sequence). The CDR3 length is 14 residues. The CDR3 spells CASSLEQGRDEQFF. The CDR3 DNA, read in part, is TGTGCCAGCAGCTTAGAGCAGGGTCGCGATGAG.

This clone turned up a few times. CDR3 region: CAHGGGNTEAFF. CDR3 bases read: TGTGCCCATGGCGGGGGGAACACTGAA. The gene calls are TRBV30 and TRBJ1-1; maybe TRBD1 (5 bases). Read sequence stops 3 residues before the CDR3 end, and the germline J gene provides the missing end. Per the germline V gene, CDR1 is GTSNPN and CDR2 is SVGIG (reference sequence). Deletions cut 8 bases from V and 1 base from J, with 11 bases between. The CDR3 loop spans 12 amino acids. Complete variable domain (other parts from reference TRBV30 and TRBJ1-1): SQTIHQWPATLVQPVGSPLSLECTVEGTSNPNLYWYRQAAGRGLQLLFYSVGIGQISSEVPQNLSASRPQDRQFILSSKKLLLSDSGFYLCAHGGGNTEAFFGQGTRLTVV.

This clone was recorded at least ten times. The read finishes 3 residues shy of the CDR3 end, and the germline J gene is used to complete it. The chain joins TRBV20-1 to TRBJ1-2; TRBD1 aligns across 7 bases. Germline trimming cut 1 base from V and 4 bases from J; bases unmatched to any gene: 6. There are 14 residues in the CDR3. Looked up from germline, CDR1 is DFQATT and CDR2 is SNEGSKA (reference sequence). CDR3 region: CSARVVQGSYGYTF. The DNA read from the CDR3 is TGCAGTGCTAGAGTCGTACAGGGGAGCTATGGC.

This clone was seen ten or more times. With the read ending 3 residues before the CDR3 end, the germline J gene is used to fill in that end. V usage is TRBV11-3 and J usage is TRBJ2-3; D not certain. Per the germline V gene, CDR1 is SGHNT and CDR2 is YENEEA. The ends were cut back, 7 bases at V and 1 base at J, with 12 bases in the middle. There are 14 residues in the CDR3. CDR3 DNA, as far as it was read: TGTGCCAGCACCTCGTTTCTCCGCACAGATACG. Translated, it gives CASTSFLRTDT. The full CDR3 protein reads CASTSFLRTDTQYF. Drawing the rest from reference TRBV11-3 and TRBJ2-3, the complete variable domain is EAGVVQSPRYKIIEKKQPVAFWCNPISGHNTLYWYLQNLGQGPELLIRYENEEAVDDSQLPKDRFSAERLKGVDSTLKIQPAELGDSAVYLCASTSFLRTDTQYFGPGTRLTVL.

With respect to this clone: The read terminates 3 residues ahead of where the CDR3 ends, so the germline J gene completes it. The chain uses TRBV6-2 or TRBV6-3 and TRBJ2-7, with D possibly TRBD1 on 5 matching bases. This CDR3 contains 14 residues. Trimming removed 2 bases from V and 5 bases from J, with 13 bases in between. Per the germline V gene, CDR1 is MNHEY and CDR2 is SVGEGT. CDR3 DNA, as far as it was read: TGTGCCAGCAGTTACAGGGCAGGGTCCAACGAG. The encoded protein is CASSYRAGSNE. The whole CDR3 protein reads CASSYRAGSNEQYF.

The sample holds many counts of this clone. The read halts 3 residues ahead of the CDR3 end, with the missing end drawn from the germline J gene. This rearrangement joins TRBV7-2 to TRBJ2-3, with D maybe TRBD2 (5 bases). Looked up from germline, CDR1 is SGHTA and CDR2 is FQGNSA. The CDR3 spans 14 residues. Trimming took off 2 bases at V and 8 bases at J, with 14 bases between the two ends. CDR3 amino acids: CASSLSAGGRTQYF. The CDR3 bases that were read are TGTGCCAGCAGCTTATCCGCAGGCGGGCGTACG.

This clone turned up a few times. The read ends 3 residues before the CDR3 terminus; that terminus is restored from the germline J gene. The chain uses TRBV30 and TRBJ2-7, with TRBD1 identical over 7 bases. Losses at the gene ends were 8 bases for V and 3 bases for J; bases not matched to a gene: 4. The CDR3 runs to 11 residues. Per germline, CDR1 GTSNPN and CDR2 SVGIG (reference sequence). The sequenced CDR3 bases are TGTGCCGGGACAGTTTACTACGAG. It translates to CAGTVYYE. The full CDR3 is CAGTVYYEQYF.

Turning to this clone: Coverage ceases 3 residues before the CDR3 finishes, and the germline J gene fills in the end. The genes are TRBV30 and TRBJ2-2; the match to TRBD2 covers 7 bases. In germline, CDR1 is GTSNPN, CDR2 SVGIG (reference sequence). There are 15 residues in the CDR3. J was trimmed by 5 bases and V by 5 bases; bases with no gene match: 11. CDR3 protein: CAWLGGGPGTGELFF. Partial CDR3 DNA: TGTGCCTGGCTGGGGGGAGGGCCGGGGACCGGGGAG.

In its sample, this clone was seen many times. The read falls 3 residues short of the CDR3 end, and the missing part is taken from the germline J gene. The V and J genes are TRBV20-1 and TRBJ2-5; 10 nucleotides agree with TRBD2. This CDR3 has 15 amino acids. Germline trimming cut 3 bases from V and 4 bases from J; bases unmatched to any gene: 8. The germline V gene has CDR1 DFQATT and CDR2 SNEGSKA (reference sequence). The CDR3 DNA, read in part, is TGCAGTGCTAGTCGGTTAGCGGGAGGTCCAGAGACC. This codes for CSASRLAGGPET. The entire CDR3 protein reads CSASRLAGGPETQYF.

Points on this clone: The read stops 3 residues short of the end of the CDR3; the missing end is completed from the germline J gene. The chain joins TRBV20-1 to TRBJ2-7; 10 nucleotides agree with TRBD2. Germline trimming cut 5 bases from V and 2 bases from J; bases unmatched to any gene: 9. The CDR3 contains 15 residues. Germline V gives CDR1 DFQATT, CDR2 SNEGSKA (reference sequence). CDR3: CSALLLAGAPYEQYF. The CDR3 bases that were read are TGCAGTGCTCTCCTTCTAGCGGGAGCCCCCTACGAG.

This clone was observed a few times. The read finishes 3 residues shy of the CDR3 end, and the germline J gene is used to complete it. The V call is TRBV7-8, the J call TRBJ1-3; 7 bases line up with TRBD1. This CDR3 region has 16 residues. From germline, CDR1 is SGHVS and CDR2 FQNEAQ. The CDR3 sequence is CASSPGQLSGNKDIYF. The CDR3 DNA, read in part, is TGTGCCAGCAGCCCGGGACAGCTCTCTGGAAACAAGGAT.

This clone was seen at least ten times. The read ends 3 residues early relative to the CDR3; the germline J gene fills the gap. The chain uses TRBV2 and TRBJ2-7, with D perhaps matching TRBD2 (7 bases). V gave up 7 bases and J gave up 2 bases, with 12 bases separating them. This CDR3 contains 13 residues. From germline, CDR1 is SNHLY and CDR2 FYNNEI. The chain's CDR3 is CASKGGETYEQYF. The CDR3 DNA, read in part, is TGTGCCAGCAAGGGGGGGGAGACCTACGAG.

In this sample, this clone turned up many times. With the read ending 3 residues before the CDR3 end, the germline J gene is used to fill in that end. The chain is built from TRBV7-2 and TRBJ2-7, with D perhaps TRBD1 or TRBD2 (5 bases each). Germline CDR1 is SGHTA and CDR2 is FQGNSA. This CDR3 contains 14 residues. V was pared by 4 bases and J by 0 bases, with 10 bases between. The CDR3 DNA, read in part, is TGTGCCAGCAGCTGGAGAGGGGCCTCCTACGAG. As protein: CASSWRGASYE. The CDR3, in full, reads CASSWRGASYEQYF.

This clone turned up a few times. The read terminates 3 residues ahead of where the CDR3 ends, so the germline J gene completes it. The chain carries TRBV11-2 and TRBJ1-2, with 8 nucleotides matching TRBD1. Germline V gene data show CDR1 as SGHAT and CDR2 as FQNNGV. Trimming cost V 4 bases and J 2 bases; bases outside gene matches: 6. The CDR3 is 15 amino acids. The sequenced part of the CDR3 DNA is TGTGCCAGCAGCTCGCCGGACAGGGTGAACTATGGC. Encoded protein: CASSSPDRVNYG. The CDR3 reads in full as CASSSPDRVNYGYTF. The full variable domain, in which reference TRBV11-2 and TRBJ1-2 provide the parts outside the CDR3, is EAGVAQSPRYKIIEKRQSVAFWCNPISGHATLYWYQQILGQGPKLLIQFQNNGVVDDSQLPKDRFSAERLKGVDSTLKIQPAKLEDSAVYLCASSSPDRVNYGYTFGSGTRLTVV.

Details on this clone: A much larger clone lies one base from this, so it may be a read error. The missing CDR3 end, 3 residues past where the read stops, is filled in from the germline J gene. The J gene is TRBJ2-3, the V gene TRBV7-3; D is possibly TRBD2 (6 bases). The CDR3 is 13 amino acids. CDR1 and CDR2 from the germline V gene are SGHTA and FQGTGA. CDR3 DNA, as far as it was read: TGTTCCAGCAGCTTAGCGGGCACAGATACG. This gives the protein CSSSLAGTDT. The whole CDR3 is CSSSLAGTDTQYF. Looking up the rest from reference TRBV7-3 and TRBJ2-3 gives the full variable domain: GAGVSQTPSNKVTEKGKYVELRCDPISGHTALYWYRQSLGQGPEFLIYFQGTGAADDSGLPNDRFFAVRPEGSVSTLKIQRTERGDSAVYLCSSSLAGTDTQYFGPGTRLTVL.

About this clone: The read is 3 residues too short to cover the CDR3 end, so that end is filled in from the germline J gene. The J gene is TRBJ2-7, the V gene TRBV5-3, with D uncertain. Being an ORF, TRBV5-3 has a function that is uncertain. Trimming removed 3 bases from V and 2 bases from J, with 15 bases in between. The CDR3 is 15 residues long. The sequenced part of the CDR3 DNA is TGTGCCAGAAGCTCCCTGGCAGGAATCACCTACGAG. The encoded protein is CARSSLAGITYE. The full CDR3 sequence reads CARSSLAGITYEQYF.